A single sample is the source of the 30 T cell receptor beta chains below, sequenced in a study of response to subunit inactivated influenza vaccine. TCRdb recomputed calls from the RT-PCR reads with MiXCR, one row per CDR3 protein. The sample consists of 650,000 to 800,000 distinct CDR3 sequences, roughly 20% of them appearing once. The specimen comprised PBMCs from blood, sampled 5 to 6 days after vaccination. The receptors come from a man aged 45-60 years who received an inactivated influenza vaccine.

This clonotype has ten or more counts. This chain uses TRBV7-2 with TRBJ2-5, with 8 nucleotides matching TRBD2. The CDR3 is 15 residues long. Germline assignment: CDR1 SGHTA and CDR2 FQGNSA. V lost 1 base to trimming and J lost 5 bases; unmatched junction nucleotides: 6. CDR3 DNA sequence: TGTGCCAGCAGCTTAGTACTAGCGGAAGCCGAGACCCAGTACTTC. Protein product: CASSLVLAEAETQYF.

This clonotype was seen ten or more times. This CDR3 reads CSVDLAGVPYNEQFF. The CDR3 DNA reads as TGCAGCGTTGATCTAGCGGGAGTACCCTACAATGAGCAGTTCTTC. The chain employs TRBV29-1 and TRBJ2-1; 10 bases are shared with TRBD2. The ends lost 3 bases at V and 2 bases at J; junction bases unmatched: 4. This CDR3 region has 15 residues. Germline V gene lookup returns CDR1 SQVTM and CDR2 ANQGSEA.

This clonotype was recorded a few times. The chain joins TRBV6-1 to TRBJ2-1, with TRBD2 matching over 10 bases. This CDR3 has 16 amino acids. Losses at the gene ends were 10 bases for V and 5 bases for J; bases not matched to a gene: 14. Germline loops: CDR1 MNHNS, CDR2 SASEGT. In DNA, the CDR3 is TGTGCCATCCGCCCCGCACTAGCGGGGCCTAACAATGAGCAGTTCTTC. Its protein is CAIRPALAGPNNEQFF.

This chain joins TRBV20-1 and TRBJ2-7, with 7 bases fitting TRBD2. CDR3 size: 14 residues. The germline gives CDR1 DFQATT, CDR2 SNEGSKA (reference sequence). The V and J ends lost 1 base and 0 bases, in that order; junction bases with no gene match: 3. The CDR3 region is CSARVSGLSYEQYF. As DNA, the CDR3 is TGCAGTGCTAGAGTTAGCGGGCTCTCCTACGAGCAGTACTTC.

As regards this clonotype: Because it lacks the conserved phenylalanine or tryptophan at the end, this CDR3 is likely a read error. V gene TRBV20-1 combines with J gene TRBJ2-7, with unresolved D. V was cut by 4 bases and J by 2 bases, with 12 bases left in between. This CDR3 region has 13 residues. Germline values: CDR1 DFQATT, CDR2 SNEGSKA (reference sequence). CDR3 bases: TGCAGTGCTACCGACGGGCGAACCTACGAGCAGTACATC. It yields the protein CSATDGRTYEQYI.

This CDR3 reads CATSDTYGTSGPTDTQYF. CDR3 nucleotides: TGTGCCACCAGTGACACTTATGGGACTAGCGGGCCCACAGATACGCAGTATTTT. The chain uses TRBV24-1 and TRBJ2-3; TRBD2 agrees at 12 bases. The germline V gene encodes CDR1 KGHDR and CDR2 SFDVKD. The length of the CDR3 is 18 residues. With 4 bases clipped from V and 2 bases from J, the junction kept 9 bases outside the gene matches.

In this sample, this clonotype turned up a few times. The chain combines TRBV3-1 with TRBJ2-7, with 7 nucleotides matching TRBD1. Germline V gives CDR1 LGHDT, CDR2 YNNKEL (reference sequence). V lost 1 base to trimming and J lost 9 bases; unmatched junction nucleotides: 6. The CDR3 consists of 13 residues. CDR3 coding DNA: TGTGCCAGCAGCCAAGTGGGACAGCCCAGGCAGTACTTC. Protein sequence: CASSQVGQPRQYF.

The V gene is TRBV29-1, the J gene TRBJ2-7, with D possibly called TRBD1 or TRBD2 (5 bases each). CDR1 and CDR2 (germline): SQVTM, ANQGSEA. V gave up 7 bases and J gave up 3 bases, with 13 bases separating them. This CDR3 is built from 12 residues. This CDR3 is CSGRDGRYEQYF. The CDR3 region has the DNA TGCAGCGGCCGGGACGGCCGCTACGAGCAGTACTTC.

The chain is built from TRBV24-1 and TRBJ1-5; 7 nucleotides match TRBD1. V was pared by 2 bases and J by 6 bases, with 12 bases of the junction left unmatched. This CDR3 has 17 amino acids. CDR1 and CDR2 (germline): KGHDR, SFDVKD. For the CDR3, the DNA is TGTGCCACCAGTGATTCCGGGACAGTCCTAGAAGGTCAGCCCCAGCATTTT. Its protein product is CATSDSGTVLEGQPQHF.

In its sample, this clonotype was seen a few times. The CDR3 DNA sequence: TGCGCCAGCACCCCTACAGGCGGACGAACCGGGGAGCTGTTTTTT. Encoded protein: CASTPTGGRTGELFF. The chain employs TRBV5-1 and TRBJ2-2; D is possibly TRBD1 (5 bases). CDR3 length: 15 amino acids. Trimming stripped 6 bases from V and 5 bases from J, with 17 bases between. CDR1 is SGHRS, CDR2 YFSETQ, per germline.

The chain recombines TRBV6-2 or TRBV6-3 with TRBJ2-7; unclear D gene. CDR1 is MNHEY, CDR2 SVGEGT, per germline. Trimming left V 6 bases short and J 2 bases short, with 17 bases between. This CDR3 has 15 residues. CDR3 DNA sequence: TGTGCCAGCAGCCCCCCTTCGCGCCAGACCTACGAGCAGTACTTC. Residues: CASSPPSRQTYEQYF.

This clonotype was observed a handful of times. This chain connects TRBV6-2 or TRBV6-3 to TRBJ2-3; D ambiguous. Germline V gene data show CDR1 as MNHEY and CDR2 as SVGEGT. This CDR3 spans 15 amino acids. The V and J ends lost 5 bases and 2 bases respectively, with 14 bases between them. CDR3 loop: CASSGILASTDTQYF. In nucleotides, the CDR3 is TGTGCCAGCAGTGGGATTCTGGCCTCCACAGATACGCAGTATTTT.

The V call is TRBV12-3 or TRBV12-4, the J call TRBJ2-5; TRBD1 matches 8 bases. CDR3 length: 15 residues. V lost 6 bases, J lost 7 bases, and 13 bases stayed unmatched. CDR3 nucleotides: TGTGCCAGCAGGGCGGGACAGGTCATTTCGGGGACCCAGTACTTC. Translating it yields CASRAGQVISGTQYF.

This clonotype has ten or more counts. V and J are TRBV10-3 and TRBJ2-5; tentatively, D is TRBD1 (6 bases). The CDR3 spans 13 residues. CDR1 is ENHRY and CDR2 is SYGVKD in the germline V gene. Trimming cost V 3 bases and J 1 base, with 6 bases left between them. The CDR3 is CAISEQGQETQYF. The CDR3 nucleotides are TGTGCCATCAGTGAACAGGGCCAAGAGACCCAGTACTTC.

DNA for the CDR3: TGTGCCACCAGCAGAGATCTTATTCGTAGCTCCTACAATGAGCAGTTCTTC. The encoded protein is CATSRDLIRSSYNEQFF. The rearrangement uses TRBV15 and TRBJ2-1; D is uncertain. This CDR3 is built from 17 residues. The ends were cut back, 0 bases at V and 0 bases at J, with 12 bases in the middle. Germline V gives CDR1 LNHNV, CDR2 YYDKDF (reference sequence).

This clonotype was observed many times. The chain uses TRBV9 and TRBJ1-1, with D perhaps TRBD1 (5 bases). The CDR3 has 14 residues. Germline assignment: CDR1 SGDLS and CDR2 YYNGEE. Between the trimmed V and J ends, which lost 0 bases and 1 base, there was a span of 7 bases. CDR3 DNA: TGTGCCAGCAGCGTAGAAGGGGAGAACACTGAAGCTTTCTTT. Protein product: CASSVEGENTEAFF. Looking up the rest from reference TRBV9 and TRBJ1-1 gives the full variable domain: DSGVTQTPKHLITATGQRVTLRCSPRSGDLSVYWYQQSLDQGLQFLIQYYNGEERAKGNILERFSAQQFPDLHSELNLSSLELGDSALYFCASSVEGENTEAFFGQGTRLTVV.

This CDR3 reads CASSDNRGYTF. CDR3 DNA sequence: TGTGCCAGCAGTGACAACCGTGGCTACACCTTC. The chain couples TRBV7-2 to TRBJ1-2; D is unclear. In germline, CDR1 is SGHTA, CDR2 FQGNSA. This CDR3 region has 11 residues. V lost 6 bases, J lost 7 bases, and 9 bases lay in between.

In its sample, this clonotype was seen a few times. This sequence joins TRBV12-3 or TRBV12-4 and TRBJ2-7, with TRBD2 matching over 10 bases. The CDR3 spans 13 residues. V was clipped by 4 bases and J by 11 bases; unmatched bases: 8. CDR3 residues: CASSSIAGGPKYF. For the CDR3, the DNA is TGTGCCAGCAGTTCGATAGCGGGGGGCCCGAAGTACTTC.

The chain couples TRBV27 to TRBJ2-2; 12 bases are a match to TRBD2. V gave up 5 bases and J gave up 3 bases; unmatched junction bases: 4. Germline loops: CDR1 MNHEY, CDR2 SMNVEV (reference sequence). The length of the CDR3 is 16 residues. This chain's CDR3 is CASSEGLAGYTGELFF. In nucleotides, the CDR3 is TGTGCCAGCAGTGAAGGACTAGCGGGATACACCGGGGAGCTGTTTTTT.

This clonotype was detected many times. The chain couples TRBV5-1 to TRBJ2-7, with 9 bases identical to TRBD1. V dropped 4 bases and J dropped 3; count of bases not matched to a gene: 5. The germline V gene has CDR1 SGHRS and CDR2 YFSETQ. The CDR3 has 14 amino acids. The CDR3 here is CASSPGQGLYEQYF. CDR3 DNA: TGCGCCAGCAGCCCAGGACAGGGGCTCTACGAGCAGTACTTC.

In its sample, this clonotype was seen a few times. This chain uses TRBV15 with TRBJ1-5, with 7 nucleotides matching TRBD1. Germline loops: CDR1 LNHNV, CDR2 YYDKDF (reference sequence). The CDR3 loop spans 17 amino acids. Trimming at V came to 0 bases and at J to 7 bases, leaving 12 bases not matched to a gene. CDR3 residues: CATSRDPGRGIGQPQHF. The CDR3 DNA sequence: TGTGCCACCAGCAGAGATCCCGGCAGGGGGATTGGACAGCCCCAGCATTTT.

The J gene is TRBJ2-6, the V gene TRBV27; D is unresolved. The V end lost 5 bases, the J end lost 0 bases, and 5 bases lay between the germline ends. Germline values: CDR1 MNHEY, CDR2 SMNVEV (reference sequence). The CDR3 has 14 residues. CDR3 protein: CASSHASGANVLTF. The CDR3 DNA follows: TGTGCCAGCAGTCATGCCTCTGGGGCCAACGTCCTGACTTTC.

This clonotype was observed a few times. The chain couples TRBV5-1 to TRBJ1-1; no definite D call. The CDR3 contains 14 residues. Germline V gene sequence: CDR1 SGHRS, CDR2 YFSETQ. The germline V and J ends were trimmed by 4 bases and 0 bases, with 10 bases remaining between them. CDR3 sequence (DNA): TGCGCCAGCAGCGCGTCGGCCATGAACACTGAAGCTTTCTTT. Translated, it gives CASSASAMNTEAFF.

The gene calls are TRBV7-9 and TRBJ2-7, with D unclear. The CDR3 length is 15 residues. Trimming shortened V by 1 base and J by 0 bases, and 10 bases separated the two germline ends. CDR1 and CDR2 from the germline V gene are SEHNR and FQNEAQ (reference sequence). The chain's CDR3 is CASSLDQPNSYEQYF. CDR3 nucleotide sequence: TGTGCCAGCAGCTTAGATCAACCAAACTCCTACGAGCAGTACTTC.

This rearrangement joins TRBV7-2 to TRBJ2-7; the match to TRBD1 covers 10 bases. V dropped 5 bases and J dropped 3; count of bases not matched to a gene: 7. Germline values: CDR1 SGHTA, CDR2 FQGNSA. This CDR3 has 15 amino acids. Here the CDR3 reads CASSPGTGAYYEQYF. CDR3 DNA sequence: TGTGCCAGCAGCCCAGGGACAGGGGCCTACTACGAGCAGTACTTC.

V gene TRBV20-1 combines with J gene TRBJ1-2; D unresolved. V dropped 3 bases and J dropped 0 bases, with 8 bases sitting between them. Germline V gives CDR1 DFQATT, CDR2 SNEGSKA (reference sequence). CDR3 length: 13 amino acids. The DNA for the CDR3 is TGCAGTGCTAGTTCCGAATCTAACTATGGCTACACCTTC. This gives the protein CSASSESNYGYTF.

This clonotype turned up a few times. The chain links TRBV11-2 to TRBJ1-1; no clear D. Germline loops: CDR1 SGHAT, CDR2 FQNNGV. Trimming stripped 4 bases from V and 1 base from J, with 10 bases between. The CDR3 totals 14 residues. CDR3 sequence: CASSSGYRNTEAFF. In DNA form, the CDR3 reads TGTGCCAGCAGCTCGGGCTACAGGAACACTGAAGCTTTCTTT.

V is TRBV13 and J is TRBJ1-2; D call uncertain. The V and J ends lost 5 bases and 0 bases respectively, with 16 bases between them. The CDR3 consists of 16 residues. The germline V gene encodes CDR1 PRHDT and CDR2 FYEKMQ (reference sequence). Written as DNA, the CDR3 is TGTGCCAGCAGCCCCCAGAGGAGCTCCTCTAACTATGGCTACACCTTC. Protein sequence: CASSPQRSSSNYGYTF.

The DNA of the CDR3 is TGTGCCAGCAGACCGATAAGGGGTAGCACAGATACGCAGTATTTT. This encodes CASRPIRGSTDTQYF. This chain uses TRBV12-3 or TRBV12-4 with TRBJ2-3, with D possibly TRBD1 on 5 matching bases. The CDR3 covers 15 residues. V was trimmed by 6 bases and J by 0 bases, leaving 13 bases between them.

The chain couples TRBV28 to TRBJ2-1, with TRBD1 identical over 10 bases. The CDR3 covers 15 residues. The germline V gene has CDR1 MDHEN and CDR2 SYDVKM. V shed 1 base, J shed 5 bases, and the junction held 2 bases outside the gene matches. The CDR3 here is CASSLSTGGHNEQFF. CDR3 in DNA: TGTGCCAGCAGTTTATCGACAGGGGGCCACAATGAGCAGTTCTTC.